These 28 T cell receptor beta chains came from one sample sequenced in a study of regulatory T cells in long-lasting Graves disease. Libraries of TCR beta came from iRepertoire HTBI primers plus Arm-PCR of CDR3 regions. One entry per CDR3 protein results from TCRdb running MiXCR on the multiplex PCR reads. This sample has roughly 500,000 distinct CDR3 sequences, with about 14% found just once. The time point is: newly diagnosed GD, antithyroid drugs for less than 3 months. The TCR library was made from RNA extracted from PBMCs. These data are also associated with another study on T cells in Graves' hyperthyroidism and ophthalmopathy.

Sequences were derived from peripheral blood mononuclear cells (PBMCs), sampled at new diagnosis, from a patient treated with antithyroid drugs. All receptors come from a man aged 25-45 years with Graves disease.

This clonotype was found many times. The CDR3 loop reads CASSPSGRLNEQYF. In nucleotides, the CDR3 is TGTGCCAGCAGCCCTAGCGGGAGGCTGAACGAGCAGTACTTC. The V and J genes are TRBV3-1 and TRBJ2-7, with 11 bases matching TRBD2. The CDR3 loop spans 14 amino acids. The V gene's germline CDR1 is LGHDT and CDR2 YNNKEL (reference sequence). Trimming took 4 bases from V and 5 from J; bases not matched to a gene: 4.

Notes on this clonotype: It may be a read error: a sequence one base away is much more abundant. The chain employs TRBV18 and TRBJ2-5, with D perhaps given as TRBD1 or TRBD2 (5 bases each). The germline V gene has CDR1 KGHSH and CDR2 LQKENI. The CDR3 has 14 residues. CDR3 DNA: TGTACCAGCTCACCGGGACGGAAACAAGAGACCCAGTACTTC. It specifies CTSSPGRKQETQYF.

This clonotype was found many times. The rearrangement links TRBV12-3 or TRBV12-4 to TRBJ2-7; 7 bases agree with TRBD1. Trimming removed 3 bases from V and 2 bases from J; junction bases left unmatched: 7. The CDR3 runs 15 residues. DNA of the CDR3: TGTGCCAGCAGTTTTCAGACAGGGTTCACCTACGAGCAGTACTTC. As protein: CASSFQTGFTYEQYF.

This clonotype occurred many times. The CDR3: CSARTGTSGYEQYF. The CDR3 nucleotides read TGCAGTGCTAGAACCGGGACTAGCGGCTACGAGCAGTACTTC. The V and J genes are TRBV20-1 and TRBJ2-7; TRBD2 aligns across 11 bases. Trimming cost V 2 bases and J 3 bases; bases outside gene matches: 3. The length of the CDR3 is 14 residues. Germline-derived CDR1 and CDR2 are DFQATT and SNEGSKA (reference sequence).

This clonotype occurred many times. The V and J genes are TRBV20-1 and TRBJ2-1; 7 bases are a match to TRBD1. Germline-derived CDR1 and CDR2 are DFQATT and SNEGSKA (reference sequence). This CDR3 comprises 14 residues. V trimming: 8 bases; J trimming: 2 bases; junction bases outside the gene matches: 9. The DNA for the CDR3 is TGCAGTTCAGATCCGACAGGGACCTACAATGAGCAGTTCTTC. Protein sequence: CSSDPTGTYNEQFF.

This clonotype was recorded at least ten times. The chain has TRBV7-9 and TRBJ2-2, with D perhaps matching TRBD2 (5 bases). Trimming took off 2 bases at V and 4 bases at J, with 14 bases between the two ends. This CDR3 is 16 amino acids long. CDR1 and CDR2 (germline): SEHNR, FQNEAQ (reference sequence). CDR3: CASSLRGRGFTGELFF. The CDR3 DNA reads TGTGCCAGCAGCTTACGAGGGAGAGGCTTCACCGGGGAGCTGTTTTTT.

Only a few counts were recorded for this clonotype. The chain has TRBV18 and TRBJ2-2; D is uncertain. The CDR3 totals 13 residues. Trimming took 1 base from V and 7 from J, leaving 7 bases between them. The germline gives CDR1 KGHSH, CDR2 LQKENI. CDR3 nucleotides: TGTGCCAGCTCACCACAGGATTTCGGGGAGCTGTTTTTT. Residues: CASSPQDFGELFF.

This clonotype came up many times. The V and J genes are TRBV27 and TRBJ1-5; 7 bases map to TRBD1. The junction had 6 bases not matched to a gene; V was cut back by 5 bases and J by 5 bases. Per germline, CDR1 MNHEY and CDR2 SMNVEV (reference sequence). This CDR3 has 14 residues. CDR3 in amino acids: CASSRTGVHQPQHF. In DNA form, the CDR3 reads TGTGCCAGCAGTCGTACAGGGGTTCATCAGCCCCAGCATTTT.

The chain links TRBV10-3 to TRBJ2-3; D is unclear. Trimming left V 3 bases short and J 6 bases short, with 4 bases between. The CDR3 is made up of 11 amino acids. Germline V CDR1 and CDR2: ENHRY, SYGVKD. CDR3 loop: CAISDEDTQYF. CDR3 in DNA: TGTGCCATCAGTGATGAGGATACGCAGTATTTT.

This clonotype was seen ten or more times. The chain couples TRBV2 to TRBJ1-3, with D tentatively TRBD1 (6 bases). Germline loops: CDR1 SNHLY, CDR2 FYNNEI. The V end was cut by 6 bases, the J end by 2 bases, with 20 bases between. The CDR3 is made up of 17 amino acids. The CDR3 DNA reads as TGTGCCAGCAGACTCAGCGGGGGGGGCGCGGCTGGAAACACCATATATTTT. It translates to CASRLSGGGAAGNTIYF.

Only a few counts were recorded for this clonotype. The chain combines TRBV3-1 with TRBJ2-4; D possibly corresponds to TRBD1 (5 bases). Germline V CDR1 and CDR2: LGHDT, YNNKEL (reference sequence). Trimming cost V 4 bases and J 3 bases, with 13 bases left between them. This CDR3 comprises 15 residues. The CDR3 DNA reads as TGTGCCAGCAGCCCGGCAGGGTCGGGCAAAAACATTCAGTACTTC. Its protein is CASSPAGSGKNIQYF.

V gene TRBV27 combines with J gene TRBJ1-5; the D gene is possibly TRBD1 (5 bases). The CDR3 sequence is 15 residues long. V lost 8 bases and J 0 bases, leaving 14 bases between the germline ends. The germline CDR1 and CDR2 sequences are MNHEY and SMNVEV (reference sequence). As DNA, the CDR3 is TGTGCCAGCGGGAGGGGAGGGTATAGCAATCAGCCCCAGCATTTT. Its protein product is CASGRGGYSNQPQHF.

There are many counts of this clonotype. The gene calls are TRBV6-1 and TRBJ2-1; D unclear. The CDR3 runs to 13 residues. CDR1 is MNHNS and CDR2 is SASEGT in the germline V gene. Deletions cut 2 bases from V and 4 bases from J, with 6 bases between. In DNA, the CDR3 is TGTGCCAGCAGTGAACATGGATACAATGAGCAGTTCTTC. This gives the protein CASSEHGYNEQFF.

The genes are TRBV5-1 and TRBJ2-2; 9 nucleotides agree with TRBD1. V lost 4 bases, J lost 10 bases, and 11 bases stayed unmatched. Germline V lookup: CDR1 SGHRS, CDR2 YFSETQ. The CDR3 length is 15 residues. CDR3 DNA sequence: TGCGCCAGCAGCACGGACAGGGGATCGGTCGAGGAGCTGTTTTTT. Its protein is CASSTDRGSVEELFF. Variable domain in full (rest from reference TRBV5-1 and TRBJ2-2): KAGVTQTPRYLIKTRGQQVTLSCSPISGHRSVSWYQQTPGQGLQFLFEYFSETQRNKGNFPGRFSGRQFSNSRSEMNVSTLELGDSALYLCASSTDRGSVEELFFGEGSRLTVL.

This clonotype occurred many times. V and J are TRBV20-1 and TRBJ2-1; D may be TRBD1 or TRBD2 (5 bases each). CDR3 length equals 15 residues. Germline CDR1 DFQATT, CDR2 SNEGSKA (reference sequence). Trimming took 2 bases from V and 4 from J, leaving 15 bases between them. CDR3 residues: CSARKQVPGYNEQFF. CDR3 bases: TGCAGTGCTAGAAAACAGGTCCCGGGGTACAATGAGCAGTTCTTC.

The chain carries TRBV30 and TRBJ2-1; 11 bases are a match to TRBD2. The CDR3 totals 13 residues. From germline, CDR1 is GTSNPN and CDR2 SVGIG (reference sequence). Germline trimming cut 3 bases from V and 7 bases from J; bases unmatched to any gene: 2. The CDR3 region is CAWRLAGVNEQFF. CDR3 in DNA: TGTGCCTGGAGACTAGCGGGAGTTAATGAGCAGTTCTTC.

This clonotype was detected ten times or more. V and J are TRBV19 and TRBJ2-1; 10 bases line up with TRBD2. The CDR3 is 15 amino acids. V trimming: 3 bases; J trimming: 9 bases; junction bases outside the gene matches: 8. Germline CDR1 reads LNHDA; CDR2 reads SQIVND (reference sequence). The CDR3 DNA sequence: TGTGCCAGTAGTATTCGCAGCGGGGGGGATGGTGAGCAGTTCTTC. Translated: CASSIRSGGDGEQFF.

The gene calls are TRBV4-2 and TRBJ2-4; D is unclear. CDR3 length equals 16 residues. Germline loops: CDR1 LGHNA, CDR2 YNFKEQ. Trimming pared 0 bases from V and 0 bases from J, leaving 9 bases between. The CDR3 DNA reads TGTGCCAGCAGCCAAGATGCCGGCCTAGCCAAAAACATTCAGTACTTC. The encoded protein is CASSQDAGLAKNIQYF.

The V call is TRBV11-1, the J call TRBJ2-3; 11 positions match TRBD2. Per germline, CDR1 SGHAT and CDR2 FQDESV (reference sequence). The CDR3 has 19 amino acids. V shed 8 bases and J 4 bases; nucleotides not matched to a gene: 20. The CDR3 DNA reads as TGTGCCAGCGGGATGCCGCAGGGAATAGCGGGAGGGCCTTCAGATACGCAGTATTTT. It yields the protein CASGMPQGIAGGPSDTQYF.

The chain couples TRBV5-4 to TRBJ2-7, with TRBD1 matching over 9 bases. Looked up from germline, CDR1 is SGHNT and CDR2 is YYREEE (reference sequence). This CDR3 contains 15 residues. V lost 4 bases and J lost 3; bases outside the gene matches: 8. The CDR3 DNA sequence: TGTGCCAGCAGCAGCTGGACAGGGGAGAGCTACGAGCAGTACTTC. It encodes CASSSWTGESYEQYF. Looking up the rest from reference TRBV5-4 and TRBJ2-7 gives the full variable domain: ETGVTQSPTHLIKTRGQQVTLRCSSQSGHNTVSWYQQALGQGPQFIFQYYREEENGRGNFPPRFSGLQFPNYSSELNVNALELDDSALYLCASSSWTGESYEQYFGPGTRLTVT.

There are many counts of this clonotype. The genes are TRBV7-2 and TRBJ2-7, with a weak D call TRBD2 (6 bases). V lost 6 bases and J 0 bases, leaving 12 bases between the germline ends. This CDR3 contains 14 residues. Germline V gene data show CDR1 as SGHTA and CDR2 as FQGNSA. The CDR3 here is CASRQNGSSYEQYF. DNA of the CDR3: TGTGCCAGCAGGCAGAACGGGAGCTCCTACGAGCAGTACTTC.

This clonotype came up many times. This rearrangement joins TRBV30 to TRBJ1-1; D gene uncertain. CDR1 is GTSNPN and CDR2 is SVGIG in the germline V gene (reference sequence). The CDR3 runs to 13 residues. Trimming shortened V by 8 bases and J by 0 bases, and 13 bases separated the two germline ends. The CDR3 loop reads CAGDIWLNTEAFF. The CDR3, as DNA: TGTGCCGGTGACATCTGGCTGAACACTGAAGCTTTCTTT. Supplemented by reference TRBV30 and TRBJ1-1, the full variable domain reads SQTIHQWPATLVQPVGSPLSLECTVEGTSNPNLYWYRQAAGRGLQLLFYSVGIGQISSEVPQNLSASRPQDRQFILSSKKLLLSDSGFYLCAGDIWLNTEAFFGQGTRLTVV.

The chain has TRBV2 and TRBJ2-1; 7 nucleotides agree with TRBD2. The J segment lost 6 bases and the V segment lost 4 bases, leaving 9 bases of the junction unmatched. The germline gives CDR1 SNHLY, CDR2 FYNNEI. This CDR3 has 15 amino acids. The CDR3: CASSVAQASGNEQFF. In DNA, the CDR3 is TGTGCCAGCAGTGTGGCCCAGGCTAGCGGCAATGAGCAGTTCTTC.

This clonotype was recorded at least ten times. The rearrangement joins TRBV2 to TRBJ2-7, with 8 bases aligning to TRBD1. The CDR3 has 14 residues. Germline lookup yields CDR1 SNHLY and CDR2 FYNNEI. Losses at the gene ends were 9 bases for V and 7 bases for J; bases not matched to a gene: 14. Here the CDR3 DNA reads TGTGCCAGAAGTTGGACAGGGACGAATGGGGAGCAGTACTTC. This encodes CARSWTGTNGEQYF.

This clonotype was observed at least ten times. The rearrangement joins TRBV12-3 or TRBV12-4 to TRBJ2-1, with 10 nucleotides matching TRBD2. The CDR3 covers 16 residues. V was pared by 4 bases and J by 5 bases, with 8 bases of the junction left unmatched. The CDR3 sequence: CASSSPRTSGNNEQFF. CDR3 in DNA: TGTGCCAGCAGTTCGCCCAGGACTAGCGGTAACAATGAGCAGTTCTTC.

Ten or more counts support this clonotype. This chain joins TRBV20-1 and TRBJ2-3; perhaps TRBD1 as D (5 bases). The CDR3 totals 15 residues. The V and J ends lost 5 bases and 4 bases respectively, with 19 bases between them. Per germline, CDR1 DFQATT and CDR2 SNEGSKA (reference sequence). For the CDR3, the DNA is TGCAGTGCTGCACCGACAGTTCCCTCCGCAGATACGCAGTATTTT. This encodes CSAAPTVPSADTQYF.

This clonotype has more than one count but fewer than ten. The V gene is TRBV5-4, the J gene TRBJ2-4; 7 bases line up with TRBD1. Germline loops: CDR1 SGHNT, CDR2 YYREEE (reference sequence). CDR3 size: 16 residues. The V gene end was trimmed by 3 bases and the J gene end by 1 base; junction bases not matched to a gene: 7. The CDR3 loop reads CASSSTQQGAKNIQYF. CDR3 in DNA: TGTGCCAGCAGCTCAACCCAACAGGGGGCCAAAAACATTCAGTACTTC.

Many counts were recorded for this clonotype. The V and J genes are TRBV6-1 and TRBJ2-6, with D unresolved. CDR1 is MNHNS, CDR2 SASEGT, per germline. Trimming took 4 bases from V and 0 from J, leaving 4 bases between them. The CDR3 contains 14 residues. CDR3 bases: TGTGCCAGCAGTGGGGTCTCTGGGGCCAACGTCCTGACTTTC. As protein: CASSGVSGANVLTF.